The TCR beta chain under discussion was sequenced for a study of graft-versus-host responses after intestinal transplantation. Across the whole study: Transplant types were multivisceral, liver-intestinal, or isolated intestinal. Each recipient received anti-thymocyte globulin induction, then tacrolimus and steroids for approximately three years.

Findings of the study overall: HvG clone declines early post-transplant were associated with peak circulating GvH levels.

Germline values: CDR1 MGHRA, CDR2 YSYEKL. This CDR3 is 14 amino acids long. Trimming removed 0 bases from V and 2 bases from J, with 7 bases in between. Data came from immunoSEQ multiplex PCR; TCRdb stores just in-frame clones and leaves some out. The sample shows about 29,000 clones, 85% to 95% of them seen only once. Concerning this clone: What it binds is not known.

This chain uses TRBV4-1 with TRBJ1-1, with D uncertain. Source: PBMCs, taken 66 days after intestinal transplant. The clonotype comes from a human patient who received an intestinal transplant, so some T cells may come from the graft donor. CDR3 coding DNA: TGCGCCAGCAGCCAAGACAGGATAAACACTGAAGCTTTCTTT. Residues: CASSQDRINTEAFF.